These 4 T cell receptor beta chains were sequenced from one sample in a study. TCRdb called the 5' RACE reads again in MiXCR, with one record for every CDR3 protein. The table includes 5,300 or so distinct CDR3 sequences, about 35% detected once. The specimen sequenced was memory CD4+ T cells sorted from blood. The subset is: memory CD4+ T cells, CD4+CD45RO+CD25-. The receptors shown here come from a female donor with breast cancer.

This clonotype is termed medium-sized. The chain employs TRBV20-1 and TRBJ1-6, with no clear D. CDR1 and CDR2 from the germline V gene are DFQATT and SNEGSKA (reference sequence). V was cut by 3 bases and J by 7 bases, with 16 bases left in between. This CDR3 contains 15 residues. In DNA form, the CDR3 reads TGCAGTGCTAGGGTTGGACGAGTAAGAAATTCACCCCTCCACTTT. It yields the protein CSARVGRVRNSPLHF.

The chain links TRBV5-1 to TRBJ1-2; a weak D match, TRBD1 (5 bases). This CDR3 is 13 amino acids long. Germline CDR1 is SGHRS and CDR2 is YFSETQ. Trimming left V 1 base short and J 5 bases short, with 9 bases between. The CDR3 reads CASSLTGDYGYTF. For the CDR3, the DNA is TGCGCCAGCAGCTTGACAGGAGATTATGGCTACACCTTC.

This clonotype is deemed medium-sized. The chain links TRBV4-2 to TRBJ2-5; no reliable D call. The CDR3 spans 13 residues. Trimming left V 0 bases short and J 4 bases short, with 6 bases between. Germline CDR1 LGHNA, CDR2 YNFKEQ. This CDR3 reads CASSQDKSETQYF. Written as DNA, the CDR3 is TGTGCCAGCAGCCAAGATAAGTCAGAGACCCAGTACTTC.

At least ten counts were recorded for this clonotype. The chain recombines TRBV7-2 with TRBJ1-2; TRBD1 aligns across 8 bases. The ends lost 5 bases at V and 0 bases at J; junction bases unmatched: 5. The CDR3 extends over 15 amino acids. Per germline, CDR1 SGHTA and CDR2 FQGNSA. CDR3: CASSPSGQANYGYTF. The CDR3 DNA follows: TGTGCCAGCAGCCCCTCGGGACAGGCTAACTATGGCTACACCTTC.